This TCR beta chain is from a study of blood T cell repertoires in COVID-19. Study at large: Samples came from the United States, Italy and Spain, spanning acute and convalescent COVID-19.

TCRdb's copy holds only in-frame clones and misses some; the assay was immunoSEQ multiplex PCR. The sample yields 160,000 or so clones, around 79% seen once. The CDR3 has 16 amino acids. With 4 bases removed from V and 0 bases from J, the gap between germline ends came to 14 bases. Germline V gene lookup returns CDR1 SGHNT and CDR2 YYREEE (reference sequence). The source is an older woman with COVID-19, enrolled during active disease. The chain couples TRBV5-4 to TRBJ2-1; weak D call: TRBD2 (6 bases). Sequenced sample: peripheral blood. The CDR3 protein is CASSRPAGLSYNEQFF. The CDR3 DNA sequence: TGTGCCAGCAGCCGGCCGGCGGGACTCTCCTACAATGAGCAGTTCTTC.